The 5 T cell receptor beta chains given below trace back to one sample, sequenced in a study of shared clonotypes between healthy human individuals. Sequenced by immunoSEQ multiplex PCR; TCRdb stores in-frame clones only, minus some. The data show more than 900,000 clones, more than 75% seen once. The specimen sequenced was memory CD4+ T cells from PBMCs. As to subset: CD45RA-negative fraction. These receptors were obtained from a man aged 18 to 35 in good health. Some clones in this sample may be carry-over from other donors' samples.

This clone was counted a single time. The rearrangement uses TRBV5-4 and TRBJ2-1, with 7 bases fitting TRBD1. The CDR3 contains 15 residues. Germline V gene sequence: CDR1 SGHNT, CDR2 YYREEE (reference sequence). V was clipped by 3 bases and J by 6 bases; unmatched bases: 9. DNA of the CDR3: TGTGCCAGCAGCTCCCACCCGACAGGGAGCAATGAGCAGTTCTTC. Amino acid sequence: CASSSHPTGSNEQFF.

Comment on this clone: Other nucleotide sequences from this sample produce the same CDR3. The chain joins TRBV27 to TRBJ1-1, with a possible D match to TRBD1 (6 bases). Trimming shortened V by 5 bases and J by 1 base, and 8 bases separated the two germline ends. The germline gives CDR1 MNHEY, CDR2 SMNVEV (reference sequence). There are 13 residues in the CDR3. The CDR3 sequence: CASSPRGNTEAFF. The CDR3 DNA sequence: TGTGCCAGCAGTCCCAGGGGGAACACTGAAGCTTTCTTT.

This chain uses TRBV13 with TRBJ2-3; D is tentatively TRBD1 or TRBD2 (6 bases each). The CDR3 length is 15 residues. Germline V gives CDR1 PRHDT, CDR2 FYEKMQ (reference sequence). V lost 7 bases, J lost 2 bases, and 16 bases lay in between. CDR3 in DNA: TGTGCCAGCACCAACATCGGGGGCTACACAGATACGCAGTATTTT. This encodes CASTNIGGYTDTQYF.

V and J are TRBV2 and TRBJ2-7, with a tentative D call TRBD2 (5 bases). Between the trimmed V and J ends, which lost 8 bases and 0 bases, there was a span of 11 bases. CDR3 length: 13 amino acids. Germline values: CDR1 SNHLY, CDR2 FYNNEI. Written as DNA, the CDR3 is TGTGCCAGCGGGAGCGGAAACTCCTACGAGCAGTACTTC. This encodes CASGSGNSYEQYF.

This clone showed up just a few times. The V and J genes are TRBV20-1 and TRBJ1-1; D is ambiguous. The length of the CDR3 is 11 residues. Germline CDR1 and CDR2: DFQATT and SNEGSKA (reference sequence). The V end lost 7 bases, the J end lost 4 bases, and 10 bases lay between the germline ends. This CDR3 is CSGGTVTEAFF. CDR3 sequence (DNA): TGCAGTGGAGGTACGGTCACTGAAGCTTTCTTT.